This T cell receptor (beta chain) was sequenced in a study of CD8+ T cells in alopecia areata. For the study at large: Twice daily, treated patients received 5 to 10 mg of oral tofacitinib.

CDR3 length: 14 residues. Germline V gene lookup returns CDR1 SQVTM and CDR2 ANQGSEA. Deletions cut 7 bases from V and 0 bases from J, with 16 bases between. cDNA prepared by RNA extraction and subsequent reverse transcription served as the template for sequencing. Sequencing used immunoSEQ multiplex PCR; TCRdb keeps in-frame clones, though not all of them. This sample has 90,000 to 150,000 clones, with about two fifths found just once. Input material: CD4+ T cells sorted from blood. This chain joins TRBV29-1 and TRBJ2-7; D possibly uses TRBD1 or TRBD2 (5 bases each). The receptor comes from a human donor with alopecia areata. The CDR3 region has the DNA TGCAGCGCTGGGGGAACCCCTGGCTCCTACGAGCAGTACTTC. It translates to CSAGGTPGSYEQYF.